This T cell receptor (beta chain) was observed in a study of cytomegalovirus exposure and HLA in healthy donors (dated by TCRdb to 2017 to 2019). As for the study more broadly: An earlier analysis of 587 of the donors reported under 300 Gb of sequence data and 117 million unique TCR beta sequences obtained from roughly 170 million T cells. An early release covering roughly 640 HLA-typed donors comprised 300 to 350 gigabases of sequencing data and 85 million or so unique TCR sequences. An earlier analysis of several hundred of the donors used high-throughput TCR beta sequencing to judge whether each TCR beta V gene segment behaved as functional or pseudogenic. To predict cytomegalovirus infection status, the study combined high-throughput TCR immunosequencing, statistical association of individual TCRs with disease status, and machine learning. Both class I and class II loci were covered by HLA typing, at four-digit resolution. The T cell repertoires of roughly 660 subjects were profiled by immunosequencing and related to cytomegalovirus serostatus. Across 300 to 400 genotyped donors of the cohort, an average of about 240,000 unique TCR beta nucleotide sequences per donor were sequenced, and about a sixth of those sequences were non-productive. Rather than using new phenotypic data, the later analysis identified candidate immune exposures from TCR beta sequences and from how often those sequences occurred across donors. A later analysis re-analyzed previously published TCR beta repertoires from hundreds of donors and added high-resolution HLA genotyping to study TCR occurrence patterns. Donor age, sex, ethnicity and CMV serostatus were collected together with the repertoire data. Of the roughly 400 genotyped donors, more than 75% were placed in the genetic ancestry cluster associated with self-reported Caucasian donors. Four or five DR-DQ haplotypes were handled as single units for association and clustering because linkage in the cohort was strong. Typing coverage differed by locus: A, B, C, DRB1 and DQB1 were typed in roughly 629-630 donors, DQA1 in 500 to 550, DPA1 in around 610, and DPB1 in 400 to 490. A later genetic analysis used genome-wide SNP genotypes for about 65% of the roughly 670 donors, treating that subset as a discovery cohort. The study aimed to test whether cataloging public T cell receptors could reveal signatures of past pathogen exposure. A separate validation cohort of 100 to 150 different subjects was used in addition to the 666-subject first cohort. All discovery cohort repertoires had been generated on a single sequencing platform. The paper's findings and limits, for the study overall: In both the original and validation cohorts, the classifier was reported to diagnose cytomegalovirus status with high specificity and sensitivity. Specific HLA alleles were associated with about 17,000 TCR beta sequences at a false discovery rate of 0.05 in a later analysis. A few of the identified cytomegalovirus-associated TCR beta chains were confirmed in vitro to be specific for cytomegalovirus antigens. In this cohort, only TCR beta chains were sequenced, and detectable features were limited by the absence of alpha or paired-chain data. Correlated functional status among segregating V segments might be attributable to linkage disequilibrium, but an unknown experimental factor could not be ruled out. In a later analysis, most CMV-associated TCR beta chains were found to appear HLA-restricted, with HLA associations seemingly driven largely by CMV exposure. In a later genetic analysis, fewer N-insertions in productive TCRs were reported among donors in an Asian-associated ancestry cluster than the roughly 700-donor mean. For the cohort, immune exposure information was limited to CMV serostatus. A further reported finding was that TCR beta sequences accurately predicted the HLA-A and HLA-B alleles for most subjects in the first cohort. Because the 87-base-pair reads could not distinguish some IMGT-functional V segments, including TRBV6-2 and TRBV6-3, those segments were excluded. Most TCR sequences were seen in very few donors, while some public TCRs were found in many individuals. The earlier analysis of approximately 590 of the donors excluded approximately 15 rarely observed V segments, including chromosome 9 orphons, because counts were too low. A cluster of highly shared sequence variants was judged likely to represent a technical artifact of the sequencing pipeline. The authors suggested that the approach could potentially be generalized to other disease states and immunological phenotypes. A later analysis reported that several top co-occurrence clusters appeared linked to parvovirus B19, influenza, CMV and Epstein-Barr virus. In a later analysis, HLA-associated TCR beta chains were found to be more clonally expanded and to have lower generation probabilities than equally common non-associated chains. A total of about 150 TCR beta chains were listed by the study as associated with cytomegalovirus. In an earlier analysis of more than 500 of the donors, most TCR beta V segments appeared in productive rearrangements about 87% or about 30% of the time, broadly matching IMGT annotations. In a later genetic analysis, a missense DCLRE1C variant was associated with V-gene and J-gene trimming of TCR beta chains, and the association was replicated in an independent cohort. Sequencing depth was assumed to be roughly uniform across donors in the presence/absence analyses, though that assumption may not hold. HLA typing was unavailable for some donors at each locus, so association tests used only the typed subset. A later analysis found that TCR association rates varied across HLA loci, with DRB1 alleles showing the most associated TCRs and HLA-C alleles the fewest. When HLA alleles, especially DR and DQ, strongly co-occurred, attributing TCR associations to individual alleles was difficult.

In total, roughly 670 healthy bone marrow donors made up the cohort. Cohort members were all nominally healthy when sampled, although unrecorded immune exposures were likely present. The donor tested CMV seronegative and was one of the 352 seronegative cohort members. A peripheral blood sample was collected from each donor, and TCR beta sequencing was performed on peripheral blood mononuclear cells. The Qiagen DNeasy Blood Extraction Kit was used to extract genomic DNA from the blood cell samples. Library creation used the immunoSEQ multiplex PCR assay. For the multiplex PCR, a mixture combining 60 forward primers for TCR Vbeta segments and 13 reverse primers for TCR Jbeta segments was used. A multiplex PCR assay on genomic DNA amplified the CDR3 region of rearranged TCR beta genes. On the Illumina HiSeq System, the amplified TCR beta libraries were sequenced as 87-base-pair reads. Turning to the authors' computational methods: A later analysis tallied 75 million to 85 million unique TCR beta chains across the 666 repertoires, and 10 million to 11 million of those chains were shared by two or more donors. A nearest-neighbor algorithm error-corrected the raw reads and collapsed the reads into unique sequences, merging closely related sequences to remove PCR and sequencing errors. To assign V, D and J gene segments, CDR3 sequences were aligned to IMGT reference sequences. For a sequence to be retained, a match of at least six nucleotides was required to both a V gene segment and a J gene segment. A rearrangement counted as productive if the CDR3 had no stop codons and remained in frame with V and J, and every other rearrangement counted as non-productive. CDR3 was defined according to IMGT convention as the region running from the second conserved V-encoded cysteine to the conserved J-encoded phenylalanine. The earlier analysis of some 600 of the donors excluded sequences that lacked an unambiguous match to a single V gene segment. An earlier analysis of about 600 of the donors called V segments functional above 56.7% productive rearrangements and segregating when the between-donor standard deviation exceeded 5%. To diagnose cytomegalovirus status from the catalog of TCR beta chain sequences, a statistical classification framework was built. In a later analysis, V and J genes were assigned by comparing TCR nucleotide sequences against IMGT/GENE-DB human TR gene sequences. Using the TCRdist pipeline, a later analysis assigned CDR3 sequences along with most-parsimonious VDJ recombination scenarios. In a later analysis, each TCR beta chain was defined by its CDR3 amino acid sequence together with its V-gene family, and reads lacking a unique V-gene family were excluded. A later analysis removed 592 highly shared, low-generation-probability nucleotide sequences to deal with suspected cross-contamination and a sequencing artifact. A later analysis calculated a clonal expansion index for each public chain from normalized within-repertoire ranks of inferred template counts. Generation probabilities in a later analysis came from a VDJ recombination model fitted to out-of-frame rearrangements, and those results were checked against IGoR. Hypergeometric tests were used in a later analysis to score TCR-TCR, TCR-HLA and TCR-CMV co-occurrence, with a repertoire-size bias correction applied to the TCR pairs. In a later analysis, false discovery rates were estimated by permuting HLA or CMV assignments 20 times. A later analysis grouped co-occurring TCRs with DBSCAN, adding TCRdist sequence similarity when clustering within HLA-allele-positive subsets. Repertoires with fewer than 30,000 or more than 120,000 public chains, plus five repertoires with anomalous nucleotide sharing, were excluded from co-occurrence clustering. TCRdb mirrors the immuneACCESS table, restricted to in-frame sequences. Some clones are absent from its copies; in checked studies, under half trace to an unresolved V gene, and the reason for the others is unknown. V, J and clone size were drawn from that table, and D and trimming were deduced from the DNA. The sample table holds 100,000 to 150,000 clones, of which less than 80% were seen once. The ten largest clones add up to about 2% of the sample.

For this clone: Its antigen is currently not known. Per-base qualities were not stored, and no clone one base away is much larger.

Spanning cysteine to phenylalanine, the CDR3 consists of 18 amino acids. The entry retains the CDR3 DNA only, 54 bases that are in frame from base 1. For CDR1 and CDR2, the germline V gene lists SGDLS and YYNGEE. Compared with germline, V lacks 0 bases and J lacks 5 bases; bases without a gene match: 10. The receptor comes from a man aged 50 to 60 in good health and CMV-seronegative. This receptor chain uses TRBV9 and TRBJ2-2; TRBD2 aligns with 10 central bases. The sequenced sample was PBMCs. The CDR3 protein: CASSVGAGGRVRTGELFF. Read as DNA, the sequence is TGTGCCAGCAGCGTAGGAGCGGGGGGGCGAGTACGGACCGGGGAGCTGTTTTTT.